Listed below are T cell receptor beta chains from one sample, sequenced in a study of shared clonotypes between healthy human individuals. Some clones are missing from TCRdb's copy, which holds only in-frame ones; the method was immunoSEQ multiplex PCR. The sample lists about 2.3 million clones, 93% occurring once. Sequencing input: naive CD4+ T cells from PBMCs. These receptors were collected from a man younger than 35 in good health. Some clones in this sample may be carry-over from other donors' samples. Both conserved end residues are part of each CDR3. Fields, in order: clone size, V gene, J gene, D gene, CDR3 DNA, CDR3 protein. The D gene is left open where the match is weak. Clone sizes are given selectively: once, few, many, or a class where the clone is expanded.

clone size: .; V gene: TRBV30; J gene: TRBJ1-4; D gene: .; CDR3 DNA: TGTGCCTGGAGTCCGAGGGGTTTACCTAATGAAAAACTGTTTTTT; CDR3 protein: CAWSPRGLPNEKLFF
clone size: .; V gene: TRBV11-3; J gene: TRBJ1-1; D gene: .; CDR3 DNA: TGTGCCAGCAGCTTTCGGGGGAACACTGAAGCTTTCTTT; CDR3 protein: CASSFRGNTEAFF
clone size: .; V gene: TRBV4-3; J gene: TRBJ2-7; D gene: .; CDR3 DNA: TGCGCCAGCAGCAACACTCGGGAGCAGTACTTC; CDR3 protein: CASSNTREQYF
clone size: few; V gene: TRBV10-3; J gene: TRBJ1-2; D gene: .; CDR3 DNA: TGTGCCACTGGGGACTATGGCTACACCTTC; CDR3 protein: CATGDYGYTF
clone size: .; V gene: TRBV28; J gene: TRBJ2-1; D gene: .; CDR3 DNA: TGTGCCAGCAGTTTTTCCTACAATGAGCAGTTCTTC; CDR3 protein: CASSFSYNEQFF
clone size: .; V gene: TRBV25-1; J gene: TRBJ2-7; D gene: .; CDR3 DNA: TGTGCCAGCAGTGAATCAGGCCACTTCTACGAGCAGTACTTC; CDR3 protein: CASSESGHFYEQYF
clone size: .; V gene: TRBV5-1; J gene: TRBJ2-1; D gene: TRBD2; CDR3 DNA: TGCGCCAGCAGCCGAACTAGCGGTACTAGCTCCTACAATGAGCAGTTCTTC; CDR3 protein: CASSRTSGTSSYNEQFF
clone size: .; V gene: TRBV28; J gene: TRBJ1-2; D gene: .; CDR3 DNA: TGTGCCAGCAGTTCTACCGGACTGGGCTATGGCTACACCTTC; CDR3 protein: CASSSTGLGYGYTF
clone size: .; V gene: TRBV18; J gene: TRBJ2-7; D gene: .; CDR3 DNA: TGTGCCAGCTCACCACCTCTATCCTCCTACGAGCAGTACTTC; CDR3 protein: CASSPPLSSYEQYF
clone size: .; V gene: TRBV25-1; J gene: TRBJ2-3; D gene: TRBD2; CDR3 DNA: TGTGCCAGCAGTGGAGGACTAGCGGCTAGCACAGATACGCAGTATTTT; CDR3 protein: CASSGGLAASTDTQYF
clone size: .; V gene: TRBV5-1; J gene: TRBJ2-5; D gene: .; CDR3 DNA: TGCGCCAGCAGCATCGGGACGGTAGAACAAGAGACCCAGTACTTC; CDR3 protein: CASSIGTVEQETQYF
clone size: once; V gene: TRBV13; J gene: TRBJ1-1; D gene: TRBD1; CDR3 DNA: TGTGCCAGCAGTCAACCCGACAGGGGTAGCACTGAAGCTTTCTTT; CDR3 protein: CASSQPDRGSTEAFF
clone size: .; V gene: TRBV6-5; J gene: TRBJ2-5; D gene: .; CDR3 DNA: TGTGCCAGCACCCGTGACCTCCAAGAGACCCAGTACTTC; CDR3 protein: CASTRDLQETQYF
clone size: .; V gene: TRBV15; J gene: TRBJ2-1; D gene: TRBD2; CDR3 DNA: TGTGCCACCAGCAGAGATAACCTAGCGGGAGAGGGTGAGCAGTTCTTC; CDR3 protein: CATSRDNLAGEGEQFF
clone size: .; V gene: TRBV21-1; J gene: TRBJ2-2; D gene: .; CDR3 DNA: TGTGCCAGCAGCAATAATGTCCTTAGCGGCGCGAACACCGGGGAGCTGTTTTTT; CDR3 protein: CASSNNVLSGANTGELFF
clone size: .; V gene: TRBV7-9; J gene: TRBJ1-1; D gene: TRBD1; CDR3 DNA: TGTGCCAGCAGCCAGGGGGGTTTGGACACTGAAGCTTTCTTT; CDR3 protein: CASSQGGLDTEAFF
clone size: .; V gene: TRBV9; J gene: TRBJ2-7; D gene: TRBD2; CDR3 DNA: TGTGCCAGCAGCAGCGGGACTAGCGGGAGGGCAGGTCTCGCCTACGAGCAGTACTTC; CDR3 protein: CASSSGTSGRAGLAYEQYF
clone size: .; V gene: TRBV6-6; J gene: TRBJ1-4; D gene: .; CDR3 DNA: TGTGCCAGCTCCTTAAGGGGCACTAATGAAAAACTGTTTTTT; CDR3 protein: CASSLRGTNEKLFF
clone size: .; V gene: TRBV7-9; J gene: TRBJ2-3; D gene: .; CDR3 DNA: TGTGCCAGCAGCTCAACTAGGGCCGGCCCAGATACGCAGTATTTT; CDR3 protein: CASSSTRAGPDTQYF
clone size: .; V gene: TRBV7-2; J gene: TRBJ2-2; D gene: .; CDR3 DNA: TGTGCCAGCAGAAAAGCCCGAGGGAGGTACACCGGGGAGCTGTTTTTT; CDR3 protein: CASRKARGRYTGELFF
clone size: .; V gene: TRBV6-4; J gene: TRBJ2-1; D gene: TRBD2; CDR3 DNA: TGTGCCAGCAGTGACCGACTAGCGGGAGAGAGTAGGAAGTTCTTC; CDR3 protein: CASSDRLAGESRKFF
clone size: .; V gene: TRBV10-3; J gene: TRBJ2-7; D gene: .; CDR3 DNA: TGTGCCTCCTCCCTAAGCTCCTACGAGCAGTACTTC; CDR3 protein: CASSLSSYEQYF
clone size: .; V gene: TRBV5-4; J gene: TRBJ2-5; D gene: .; CDR3 DNA: TGTGCCAGCAGCTTGGATTGGGGGAGTAGGGAGACCCAGTACTTC; CDR3 protein: CASSLDWGSRETQYF
clone size: .; V gene: TRBV19; J gene: TRBJ2-1; D gene: .; CDR3 DNA: TGTGCCAGTAGTTTAAGACCCAGCGGGCCCTCCTACAATGAGCAGTTCTTC; CDR3 protein: CASSLRPSGPSYNEQFF
clone size: .; V gene: TRBV5-1; J gene: TRBJ2-3; D gene: .; CDR3 DNA: TGCGCCAGCAAGGCGGAGGATACGCAGTATTTT; CDR3 protein: CASKAEDTQYF
clone size: .; V gene: TRBV28; J gene: TRBJ2-3; D gene: .; CDR3 DNA: TGTGCCAGCAGTCTCGTCCAGACCAGAGATACGCAGTATTTT; CDR3 protein: CASSLVQTRDTQYF
clone size: .; V gene: TRBV5-1; J gene: TRBJ1-2; D gene: .; CDR3 DNA: TGCGCCAGCAGCCCCACTTTCGATGGCTACACCTTC; CDR3 protein: CASSPTFDGYTF
clone size: few; V gene: TRBV5-1; J gene: TRBJ1-1; D gene: .; CDR3 DNA: TGCGCCAGCAGCCGTGCGCAGATGAACACTGAAGCTTTCTTT; CDR3 protein: CASSRAQMNTEAFF
clone size: .; V gene: TRBV6-5; J gene: TRBJ1-3; D gene: .; CDR3 DNA: TGTGCCAGCGCCGGGAGACACAACTCTGGAAACACCATATATTTT; CDR3 protein: CASAGRHNSGNTIYF
clone size: .; V gene: TRBV9; J gene: TRBJ1-3; D gene: .; CDR3 DNA: TGTGCCAGCAGCGCACAGGGCTCTGGAAACACCATATATTTT; CDR3 protein: CASSAQGSGNTIYF
clone size: .; V gene: TRBV2; J gene: TRBJ1-4; D gene: .; CDR3 DNA: TGTGCCAGCAGTGGGCCAGAAAATGAAAAACTGTTTTTT; CDR3 protein: CASSGPENEKLFF
clone size: .; V gene: TRBV5-1; J gene: TRBJ2-3; D gene: .; CDR3 DNA: TGCGCCAGCAGCTTGAATCCCTCCACAGATACGCAGTATTTT; CDR3 protein: CASSLNPSTDTQYF
clone size: once; V gene: TRBV7-9; J gene: TRBJ2-7; D gene: TRBD1; CDR3 DNA: TGTGCCAGCAGCTACTCCGGGACAGGGCCTCTCTACGAGCAGTACTTC; CDR3 protein: CASSYSGTGPLYEQYF
clone size: .; V gene: TRBV6-4; J gene: TRBJ2-7; D gene: .; CDR3 DNA: TGTGCCAGCAGCCAAGACCCGGGGCCCTACGAGCAGTACTTC; CDR3 protein: CASSQDPGPYEQYF
clone size: .; V gene: TRBV2; J gene: TRBJ1-1; D gene: .; CDR3 DNA: TGTGCCAGCAGTGATCAGGACACCGATTTTGAAGCTTTCTTT; CDR3 protein: CASSDQDTDFEAFF